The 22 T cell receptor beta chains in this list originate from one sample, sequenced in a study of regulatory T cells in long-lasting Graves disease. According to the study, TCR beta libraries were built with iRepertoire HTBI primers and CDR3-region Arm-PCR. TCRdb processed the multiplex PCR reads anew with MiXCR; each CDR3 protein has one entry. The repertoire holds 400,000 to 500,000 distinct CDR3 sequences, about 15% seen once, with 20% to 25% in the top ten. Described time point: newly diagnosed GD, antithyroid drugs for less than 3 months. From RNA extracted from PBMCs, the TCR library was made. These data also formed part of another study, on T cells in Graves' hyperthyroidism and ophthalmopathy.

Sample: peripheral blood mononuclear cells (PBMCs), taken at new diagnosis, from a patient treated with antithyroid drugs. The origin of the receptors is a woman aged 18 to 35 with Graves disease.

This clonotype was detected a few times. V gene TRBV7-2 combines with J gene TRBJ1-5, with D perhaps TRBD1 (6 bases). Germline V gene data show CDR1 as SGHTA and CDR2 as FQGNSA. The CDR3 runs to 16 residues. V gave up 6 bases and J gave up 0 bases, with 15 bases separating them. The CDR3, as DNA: TGTGCCAGCAGTCCGATAGGGGGGACTAGCAATCAGCCCCAGCATTTT. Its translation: CASSPIGGTSNQPQHF.

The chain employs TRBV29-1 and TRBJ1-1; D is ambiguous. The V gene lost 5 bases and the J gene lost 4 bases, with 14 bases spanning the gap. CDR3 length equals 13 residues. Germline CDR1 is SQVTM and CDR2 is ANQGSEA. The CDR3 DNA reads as TGCAGCGTTTCGGGCAGATTGACCACTGAAGCTTTCTTT. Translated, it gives CSVSGRLTTEAFF.

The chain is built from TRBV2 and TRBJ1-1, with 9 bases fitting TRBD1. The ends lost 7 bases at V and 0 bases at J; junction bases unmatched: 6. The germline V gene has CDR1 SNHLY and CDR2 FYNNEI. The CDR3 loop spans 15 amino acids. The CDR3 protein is CASNLRQGVNTEAFF. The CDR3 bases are TGTGCCAGCAACCTACGACAGGGGGTGAACACTGAAGCTTTCTTT.

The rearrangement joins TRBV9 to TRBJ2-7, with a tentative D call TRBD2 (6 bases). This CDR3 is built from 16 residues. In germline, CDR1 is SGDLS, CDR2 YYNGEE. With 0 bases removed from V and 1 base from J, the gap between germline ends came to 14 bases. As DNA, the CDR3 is TGTGCCAGCAGCGTAGAAGGGACTTCCTCTTCCTACGAGCAGTACTTC. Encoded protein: CASSVEGTSSSYEQYF.

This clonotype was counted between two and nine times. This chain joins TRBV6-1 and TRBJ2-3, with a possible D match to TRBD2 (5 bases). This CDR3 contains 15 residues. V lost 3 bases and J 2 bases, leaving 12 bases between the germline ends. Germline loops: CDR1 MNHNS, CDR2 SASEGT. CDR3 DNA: TGTGCCAGCAGTGAGCCCCTAGCCTTCACAGATACGCAGTATTTT. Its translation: CASSEPLAFTDTQYF.

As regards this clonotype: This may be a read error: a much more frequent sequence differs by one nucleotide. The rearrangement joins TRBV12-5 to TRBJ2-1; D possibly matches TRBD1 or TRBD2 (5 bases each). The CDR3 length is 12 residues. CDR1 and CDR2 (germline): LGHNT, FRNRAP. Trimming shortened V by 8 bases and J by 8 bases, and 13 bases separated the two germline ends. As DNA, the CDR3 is TGTGCTAGTAGTGATTGGGACGATGAGCAGTTCTTC. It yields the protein CASSDWDDEQFF.

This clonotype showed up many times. The DNA of the CDR3 is TGTGCCAGCAGTCCGACTCGGACTAGCGGGAGCCATGAGACCCAGTACTTC. It codes for CASSPTRTSGSHETQYF. This sequence joins TRBV28 and TRBJ2-5, with 13 bases fitting TRBD2. The germline CDR1 and CDR2 sequences are MDHEN and SYDVKM. V lost 5 bases to trimming and J lost 5 bases; unmatched junction nucleotides: 11. The CDR3 length is 17 residues.

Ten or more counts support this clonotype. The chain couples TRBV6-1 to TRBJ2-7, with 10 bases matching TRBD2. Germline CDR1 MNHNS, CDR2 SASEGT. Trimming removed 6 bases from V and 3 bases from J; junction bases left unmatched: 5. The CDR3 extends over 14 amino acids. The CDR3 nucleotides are TGTGCCAGCAGGGTAACTAGCGGGAACTACGAGCAGTACTTC. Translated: CASRVTSGNYEQYF.

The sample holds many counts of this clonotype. The CDR3 region has the DNA TGTGCCAGCAGTCCCCGCAGGGGATTGAACACTGAAGCTTTCTTT. Its translation is CASSPRRGLNTEAFF. The V gene is TRBV12-3 or TRBV12-4, the J gene TRBJ1-1; tentative D call: TRBD1 (6 bases). V lost 5 bases and J lost 0, with 13 bases in between. The CDR3 spans 15 residues.

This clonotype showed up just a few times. The CDR3 DNA sequence: TGTGCCAGCACCCTAGCGGCAGGGGGTGAAGCTTTCTTT. Translated, it gives CASTLAAGGEAFF. The chain recombines TRBV7-9 with TRBJ1-1; 7 positions agree with TRBD1. V trimming: 7 bases; J trimming: 7 bases; junction bases outside the gene matches: 9. Germline V gene lookup returns CDR1 SEHNR and CDR2 FQNEAQ (reference sequence). The length of the CDR3 is 13 residues.

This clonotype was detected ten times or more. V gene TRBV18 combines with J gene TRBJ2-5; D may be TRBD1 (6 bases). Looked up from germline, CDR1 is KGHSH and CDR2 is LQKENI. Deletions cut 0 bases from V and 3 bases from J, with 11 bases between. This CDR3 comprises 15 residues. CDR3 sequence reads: CASSPPGQREETQYF. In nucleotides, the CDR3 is TGTGCCAGCTCACCACCGGGACAACGGGAAGAGACCCAGTACTTC.

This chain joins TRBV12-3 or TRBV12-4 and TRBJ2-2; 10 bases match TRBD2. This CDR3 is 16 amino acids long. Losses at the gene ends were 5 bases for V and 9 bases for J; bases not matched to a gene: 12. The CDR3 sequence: CASSQASGRAHRELFF. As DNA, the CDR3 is TGTGCCAGCAGTCAAGCTAGCGGGAGAGCTCACCGGGAGCTGTTTTTT.

The CDR3 sequence: CASSTLAGGGTDTQYF. The CDR3 DNA sequence: TGTGCCAGCAGTACGCTAGCGGGAGGTGGTACAGATACGCAGTATTTT. This rearrangement joins TRBV28 to TRBJ2-3; TRBD2 aligns across 11 bases. CDR1 and CDR2 from the germline V gene are MDHEN and SYDVKM. This CDR3 contains 16 residues. V shed 5 bases, J shed 3 bases, and the junction held 7 bases outside the gene matches.

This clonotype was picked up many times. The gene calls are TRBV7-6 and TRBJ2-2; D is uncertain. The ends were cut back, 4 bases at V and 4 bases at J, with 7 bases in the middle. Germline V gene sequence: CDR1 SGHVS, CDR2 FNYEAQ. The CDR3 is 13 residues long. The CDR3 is CASSSRFTGELFF. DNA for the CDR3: TGTGCCAGCAGCTCCCGATTCACCGGGGAGCTGTTTTTT. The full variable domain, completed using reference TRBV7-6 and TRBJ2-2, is GAGVSQSPRYKVTKRGQDVALRCDPISGHVSLYWYRQALGQGPEFLTYFNYEAQQDKSGLPNDRFSAERPEGSISTLTIQRTEQRDSAMYRCASSSRFTGELFFGEGSRLTVL.

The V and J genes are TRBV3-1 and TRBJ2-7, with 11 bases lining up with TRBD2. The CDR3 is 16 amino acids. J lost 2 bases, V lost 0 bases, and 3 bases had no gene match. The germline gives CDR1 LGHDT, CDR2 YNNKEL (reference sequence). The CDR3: CASSQDLGLAAYEQYF. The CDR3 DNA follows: TGTGCCAGCAGCCAAGATTTGGGACTAGCGGCCTACGAGCAGTACTTC.

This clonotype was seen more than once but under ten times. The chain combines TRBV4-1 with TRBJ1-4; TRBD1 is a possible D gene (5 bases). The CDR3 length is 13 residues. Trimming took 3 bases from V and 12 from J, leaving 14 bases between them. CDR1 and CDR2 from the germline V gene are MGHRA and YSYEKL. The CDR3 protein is CASSQDDSPELFF. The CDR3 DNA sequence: TGCGCCAGCAGCCAGGACGACAGTCCAGAACTGTTTTTT.

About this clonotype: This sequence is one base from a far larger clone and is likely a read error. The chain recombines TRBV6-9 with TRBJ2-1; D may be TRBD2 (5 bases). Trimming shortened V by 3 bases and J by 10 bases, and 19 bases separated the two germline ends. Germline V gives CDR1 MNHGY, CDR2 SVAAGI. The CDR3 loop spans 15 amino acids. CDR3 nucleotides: TGTGCCAGCAGTTACCAACTAGGAGGCTCCTACGAGCAGTTCTTC. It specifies CASSYQLGGSYEQFF.

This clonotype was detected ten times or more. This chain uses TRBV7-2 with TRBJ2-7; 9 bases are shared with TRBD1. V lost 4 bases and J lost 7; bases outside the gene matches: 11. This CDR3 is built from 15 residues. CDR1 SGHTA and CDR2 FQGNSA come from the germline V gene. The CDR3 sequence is CASSSPGQGLREQYF. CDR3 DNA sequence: TGTGCCAGCAGCTCTCCGGGACAGGGATTACGGGAGCAGTACTTC.

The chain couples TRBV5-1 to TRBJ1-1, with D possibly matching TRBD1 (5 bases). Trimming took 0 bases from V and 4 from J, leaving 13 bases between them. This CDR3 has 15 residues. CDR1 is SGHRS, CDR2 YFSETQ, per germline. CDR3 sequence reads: CASSLVPGGVTEAFF. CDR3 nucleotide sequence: TGCGCCAGCAGCTTGGTACCCGGGGGAGTCACTGAAGCTTTCTTT.

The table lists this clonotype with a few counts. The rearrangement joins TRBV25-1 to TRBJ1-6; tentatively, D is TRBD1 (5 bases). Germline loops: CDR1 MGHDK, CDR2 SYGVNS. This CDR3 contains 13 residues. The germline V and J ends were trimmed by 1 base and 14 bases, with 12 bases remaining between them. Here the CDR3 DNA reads TGTGCCAGCAGTGAATGGGGCATCCCTACCCTCCACTTT. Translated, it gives CASSEWGIPTLHF.

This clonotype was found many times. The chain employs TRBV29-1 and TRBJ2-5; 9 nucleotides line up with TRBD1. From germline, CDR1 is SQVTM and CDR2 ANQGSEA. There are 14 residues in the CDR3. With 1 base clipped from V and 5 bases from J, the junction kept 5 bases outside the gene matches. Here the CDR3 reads CSVEGQGVGETQYF. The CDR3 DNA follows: TGCAGCGTTGAAGGACAGGGGGTGGGGGAGACCCAGTACTTC. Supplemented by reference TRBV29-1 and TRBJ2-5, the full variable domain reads SAVISQKPSRDICQRGTSLTIQCQVDSQVTMMFWYRQQPGQSLTLIATANQGSEATYESGFVIDKFPISRPNLTFSTLTVSNMSPEDSSIYLCSVEGQGVGETQYFGPGTRLLVL.

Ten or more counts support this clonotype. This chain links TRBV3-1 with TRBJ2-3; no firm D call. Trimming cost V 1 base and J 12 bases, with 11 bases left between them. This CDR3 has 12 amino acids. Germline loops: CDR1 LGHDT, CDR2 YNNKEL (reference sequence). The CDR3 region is CASSQVGEVQYF. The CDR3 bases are TGTGCCAGCAGCCAAGTTGGAGAGGTCCAGTATTTT.